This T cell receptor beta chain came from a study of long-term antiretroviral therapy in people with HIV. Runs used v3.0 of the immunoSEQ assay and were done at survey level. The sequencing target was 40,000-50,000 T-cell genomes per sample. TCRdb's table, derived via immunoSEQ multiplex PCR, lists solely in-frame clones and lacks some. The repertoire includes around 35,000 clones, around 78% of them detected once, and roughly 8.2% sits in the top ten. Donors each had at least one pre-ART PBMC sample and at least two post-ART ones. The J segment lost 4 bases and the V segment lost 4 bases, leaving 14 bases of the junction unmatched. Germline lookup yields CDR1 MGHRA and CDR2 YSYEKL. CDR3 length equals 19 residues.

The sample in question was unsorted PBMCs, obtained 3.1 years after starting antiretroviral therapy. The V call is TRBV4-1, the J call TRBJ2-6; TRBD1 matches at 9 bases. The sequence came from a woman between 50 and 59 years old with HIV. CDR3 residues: CASSPTRDREAGGANVLTF. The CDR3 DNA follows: TGCGCCAGCAGCCCTACCCGGGACAGGGAAGCAGGCGGGGCCAACGTCCTGACTTTC.